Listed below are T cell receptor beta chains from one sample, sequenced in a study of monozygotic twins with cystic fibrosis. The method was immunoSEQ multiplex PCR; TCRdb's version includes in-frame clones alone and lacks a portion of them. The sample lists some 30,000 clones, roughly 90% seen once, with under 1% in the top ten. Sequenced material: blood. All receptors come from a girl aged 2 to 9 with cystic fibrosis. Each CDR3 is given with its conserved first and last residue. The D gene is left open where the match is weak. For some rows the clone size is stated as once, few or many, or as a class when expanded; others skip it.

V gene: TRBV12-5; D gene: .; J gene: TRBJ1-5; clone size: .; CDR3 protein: CASGLAQGAAQPQHF; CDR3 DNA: TGTGCTAGTGGTTTGGCACAGGGTGCCGCTCAGCCCCAGCATTTT
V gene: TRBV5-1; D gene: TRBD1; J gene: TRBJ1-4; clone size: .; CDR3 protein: CASSRLGQGDEKLFF; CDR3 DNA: TGCGCCAGCAGCCGACTGGGACAGGGGGATGAAAAACTGTTTTTT
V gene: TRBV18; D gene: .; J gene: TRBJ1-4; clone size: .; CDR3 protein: CASSSRPRRDNEKLFF; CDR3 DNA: TGTGCCAGCTCCTCACGTCCGAGACGGGATAATGAAAAACTGTTTTTT
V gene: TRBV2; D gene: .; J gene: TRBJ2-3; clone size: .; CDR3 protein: CASNGDTQYF; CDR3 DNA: TGTGCCAGCAATGGGGATACGCAGTATTTT
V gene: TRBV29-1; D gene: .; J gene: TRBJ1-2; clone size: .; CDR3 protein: CSVSTGPSFGYTF; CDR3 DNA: TGCAGCGTGTCGACAGGTCCCTCTTTTGGCTACACCTTC
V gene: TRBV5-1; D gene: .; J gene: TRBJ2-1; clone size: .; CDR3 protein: CASRPRRGGNNEQFF; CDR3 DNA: TGCGCCAGCAGGCCGCGGCGGGGTGGGAACAATGAGCAGTTCTTC
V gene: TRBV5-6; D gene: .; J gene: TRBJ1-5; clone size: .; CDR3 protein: CASSDGQINQPQHF; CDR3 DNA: TGTGCCAGCAGCGACGGACAGATTAATCAGCCCCAGCATTTT
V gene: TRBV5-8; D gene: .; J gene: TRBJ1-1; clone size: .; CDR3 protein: CASSLNEGFQAFF; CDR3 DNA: TGTGCCAGCAGCTTGAATGAAGGATTCCAAGCTTTCTTT
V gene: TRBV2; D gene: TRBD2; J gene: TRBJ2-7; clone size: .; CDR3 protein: CASTKLAGGTYEQYF; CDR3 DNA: TGTGCCAGCACCAAACTAGCGGGCGGTACCTACGAGCAGTACTTC
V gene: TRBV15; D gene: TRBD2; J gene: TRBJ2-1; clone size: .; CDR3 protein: CATSRSGTSGRDEQFF; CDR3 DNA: TGTGCCACCAGCAGGAGCGGAACTAGCGGGAGAGATGAGCAGTTCTTC
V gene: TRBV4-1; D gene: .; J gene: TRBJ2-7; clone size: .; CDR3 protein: CASSPQSFVYEQYF; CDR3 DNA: TGCGCCAGCAGCCCCCAGAGCTTCGTCTACGAGCAGTACTTC
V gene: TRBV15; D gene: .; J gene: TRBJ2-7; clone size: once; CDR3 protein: CATSRDHKSYEQYF; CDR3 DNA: TGTGCCACCAGCAGAGATCACAAGTCATACGAGCAGTACTTC